This T cell receptor beta chain was sequenced in a study of breast tumors, draining lymph nodes, adjacent tissues. One entry per CDR3 protein results from TCRdb running MiXCR on the multiplex PCR reads. Among approximately 180,000 distinct CDR3 sequences, 30% to 40% were seen once, and the ten largest hold about 3.8%. Trimming took 0 bases from V and 6 from J, leaving 8 bases between them. Per the germline V gene, CDR1 is LNHNV and CDR2 is YYDKDF (reference sequence). This CDR3 region has 13 residues. Samples came from axillary lymph nodes draining the breast cancer. There are many counts of this clonotype.

This clonotype was sampled from a female donor with breast cancer. Some clones in this sample may be carry-over from other donors' samples. The gene calls are TRBV15 and TRBJ1-1; D is ambiguous. Specimen: axillary lymph node tissue. The CDR3 loop reads CATSRDFTAEAFF. CDR3 DNA sequence: TGTGCCACCAGCAGAGATTTCACTGCTGAAGCTTTCTTT.